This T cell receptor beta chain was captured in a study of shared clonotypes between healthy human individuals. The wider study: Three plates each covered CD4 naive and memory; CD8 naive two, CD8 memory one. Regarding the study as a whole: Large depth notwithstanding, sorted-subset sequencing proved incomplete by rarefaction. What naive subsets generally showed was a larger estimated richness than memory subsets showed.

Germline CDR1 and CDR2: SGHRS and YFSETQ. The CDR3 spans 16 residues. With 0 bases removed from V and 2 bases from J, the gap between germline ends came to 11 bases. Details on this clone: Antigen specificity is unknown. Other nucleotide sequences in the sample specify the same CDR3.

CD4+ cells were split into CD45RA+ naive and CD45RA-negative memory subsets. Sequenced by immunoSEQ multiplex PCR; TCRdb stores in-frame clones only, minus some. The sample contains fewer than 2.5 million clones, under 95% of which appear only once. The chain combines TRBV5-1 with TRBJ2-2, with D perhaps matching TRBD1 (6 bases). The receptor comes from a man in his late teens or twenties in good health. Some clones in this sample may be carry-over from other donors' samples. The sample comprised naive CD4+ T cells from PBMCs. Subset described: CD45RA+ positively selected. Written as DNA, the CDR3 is TGCGCCAGCAGCTTGGCCGGGACAACCAACACCGGGGAGCTGTTTTTT. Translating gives CASSLAGTTNTGELFF.